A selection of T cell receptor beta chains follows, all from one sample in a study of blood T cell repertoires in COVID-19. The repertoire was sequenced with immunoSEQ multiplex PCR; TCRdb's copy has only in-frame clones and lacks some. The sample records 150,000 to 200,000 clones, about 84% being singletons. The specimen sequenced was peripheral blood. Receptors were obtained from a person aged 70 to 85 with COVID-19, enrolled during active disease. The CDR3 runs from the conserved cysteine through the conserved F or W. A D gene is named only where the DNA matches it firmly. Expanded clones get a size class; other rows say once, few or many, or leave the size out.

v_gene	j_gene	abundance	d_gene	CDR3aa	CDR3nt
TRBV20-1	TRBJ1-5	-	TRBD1	CSASDLSQGVRRQPQHF	TGCAGTGCTAGTGACCTATCTCAGGGGGTGAGGCGTCAGCCCCAGCATTTT
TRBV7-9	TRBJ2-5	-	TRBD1	CASSLGTGGETQYF	TGTGCCAGCAGCTTAGGGACAGGAGGAGAGACCCAGTACTTC
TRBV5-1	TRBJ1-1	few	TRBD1	CASSNDRARGNTEAFF	TGCGCCAGCAGCAATGACAGGGCACGGGGGAACACTGAAGCTTTCTTT
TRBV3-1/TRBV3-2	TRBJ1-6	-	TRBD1	CASSQDGTGGSPLHF	TGTGCCAGCAGCCAAGACGGGACAGGAGGATCACCCCTCCACTTT
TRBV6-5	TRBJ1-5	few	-	CASSYSGEQPQHF	TGTGCCAGCAGTTACTCGGGCGAACAGCCCCAGCATTTT
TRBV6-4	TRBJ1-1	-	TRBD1	CASRNRQGTKKNTEAFF	TGTGCCAGCAGAAACAGACAGGGGACTAAGAAGAACACTGAAGCTTTCTTT
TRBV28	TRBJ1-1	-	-	CASTPRKRWNTEAFF	TGTGCCAGCACCCCGCGTAAAAGATGGAACACTGAAGCTTTCTTT
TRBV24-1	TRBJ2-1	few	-	CATGGYNEQFF	TGTGCCACAGGAGGCTACAATGAGCAGTTCTTC
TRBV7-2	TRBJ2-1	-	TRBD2	CASSLTLVAGSEQFF	TGTGCCAGCAGCTTAACGTTGGTAGCGGGGTCTGAGCAGTTCTTC
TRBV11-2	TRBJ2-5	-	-	CASRKVAGTSLETQYF	TGTGCCAGCAGAAAGGTCGCCGGGACATCCCTAGAGACCCAGTACTTC
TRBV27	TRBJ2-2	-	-	CASSLVRTGELFF	TGTGCCAGTAGCCTGGTGAGAACCGGGGAGCTGTTTTTT
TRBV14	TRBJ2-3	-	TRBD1	CASSLSGTGSLPWPDTQYF	TGTGCCAGCAGCCTATCCGGGACAGGGTCACTCCCATGGCCAGATACGCAGTATTTT
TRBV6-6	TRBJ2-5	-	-	CASSQPRPQSNQETQYF	TGTGCCAGCAGTCAACCCCGTCCCCAGTCAAACCAAGAGACCCAGTACTTC
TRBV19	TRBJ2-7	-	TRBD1	CASSVPGQGSSGEQYF	TGTGCCAGTAGTGTCCCGGGACAGGGTTCCTCGGGCGAGCAGTACTTC
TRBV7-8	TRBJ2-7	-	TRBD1	CASRQAGTDLYEQYF	TGTGCCAGCAGACAAGCCGGGACAGACCTCTACGAGCAGTACTTC
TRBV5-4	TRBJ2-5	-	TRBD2	CASSLPGGPEETQYF	TGTGCCAGCAGCTTACCGGGAGGGCCTGAGGAGACCCAGTACTTC
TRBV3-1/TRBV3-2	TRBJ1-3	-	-	CASSLGVEMSGNTIYF	TGTGCCAGCAGCCTCGGAGTGGAAATGTCTGGAAACACCATATATTTT
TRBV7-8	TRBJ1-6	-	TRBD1	CASRYRGQGDSPLHF	TGTGCCAGCAGGTACAGGGGTCAAGGGGATTCACCCCTCCACTTT
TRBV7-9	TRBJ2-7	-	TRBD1	CASSSQTGGGQYF	TGTGCCAGCAGCTCGCAGACAGGGGGAGGGCAGTACTTC
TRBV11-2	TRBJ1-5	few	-	CASSFCRTRGSNQPQHF	TGTGCCAGCAGCTTTTGTAGGACACGAGGTAGCAATCAGCCCCAGCATTTT
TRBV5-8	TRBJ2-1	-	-	CASSSRLWGGDEQFF	TGTGCCAGCAGCTCCCGTCTGTGGGGGGGCGATGAGCAGTTCTTC
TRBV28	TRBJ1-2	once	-	CASSLGQGFRYGYTF	TGTGCCAGCAGTTTAGGTCAGGGGTTCAGGTATGGCTACACCTTC
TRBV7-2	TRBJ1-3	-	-	CASSSPGPRDGNTIYF	TGTGCCAGCAGCTCACCGGGCCCGAGGGATGGAAACACCATATATTTT